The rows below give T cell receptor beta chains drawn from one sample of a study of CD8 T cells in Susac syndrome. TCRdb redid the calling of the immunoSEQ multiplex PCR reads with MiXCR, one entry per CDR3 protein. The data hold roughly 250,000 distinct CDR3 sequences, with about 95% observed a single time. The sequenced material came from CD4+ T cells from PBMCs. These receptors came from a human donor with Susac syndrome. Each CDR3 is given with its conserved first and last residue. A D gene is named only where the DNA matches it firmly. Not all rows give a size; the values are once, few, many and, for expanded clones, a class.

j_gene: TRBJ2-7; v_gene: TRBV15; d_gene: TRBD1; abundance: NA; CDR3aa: CATSRDDRGSYEQYF; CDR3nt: TGTGCCACCAGCAGAGATGACAGGGGGTCCTACGAGCAGTACTTC
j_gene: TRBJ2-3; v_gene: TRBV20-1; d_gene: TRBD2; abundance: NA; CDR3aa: CSARESGRGDTQYF; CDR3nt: TGCAGTGCTAGAGAAAGCGGGAGGGGGGATACGCAGTATTTT
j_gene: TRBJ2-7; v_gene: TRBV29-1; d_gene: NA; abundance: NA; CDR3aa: CSVVTTFDEQYF; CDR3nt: TGCAGCGTTGTCACAACCTTCGACGAGCAGTACTTC
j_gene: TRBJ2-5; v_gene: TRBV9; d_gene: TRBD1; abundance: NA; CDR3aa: CASSVGDSVGAYTLETQYF; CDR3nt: TGTGCCAGCAGCGTAGGGGACAGCGTTGGGGCCTACACTCTCGAGACCCAGTACTTC
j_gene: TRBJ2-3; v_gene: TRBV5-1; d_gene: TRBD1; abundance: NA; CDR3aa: CASTRTGDAPETYF; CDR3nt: TGCGCCAGCACTAGGACAGGGGATGCCCCCGAGACTTATTTT
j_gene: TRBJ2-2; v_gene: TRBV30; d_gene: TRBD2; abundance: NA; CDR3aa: CAWEKGAAGGELFF; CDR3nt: TGTGCCTGGGAGAAGGGTGCAGCGGGGGGGGAGCTGTTTTTT
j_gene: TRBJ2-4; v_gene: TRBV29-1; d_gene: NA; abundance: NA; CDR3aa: CSSGDRDIQYF; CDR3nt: TGCAGCTCAGGGGATAGGGACATTCAGTACTTC
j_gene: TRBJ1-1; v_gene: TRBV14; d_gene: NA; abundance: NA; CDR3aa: CASSQDLRGKAFF; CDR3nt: TGTGCCAGCAGCCAAGATCTACGGGGGAAAGCTTTCTTT
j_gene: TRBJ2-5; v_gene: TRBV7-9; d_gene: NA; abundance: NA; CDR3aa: CASTLGGVQETQYF; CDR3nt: TGTGCCAGCACCTTAGGGGGGGTGCAAGAGACCCAGTACTTC
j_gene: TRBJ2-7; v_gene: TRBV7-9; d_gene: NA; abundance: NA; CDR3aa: CASSFYSSSYEQYF; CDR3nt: TGTGCCAGCAGCTTCTACAGTAGCTCCTACGAGCAGTACTTC
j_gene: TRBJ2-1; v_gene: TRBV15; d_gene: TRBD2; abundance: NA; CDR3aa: CATRRLAGLGNEQFF; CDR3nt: TGTGCCACCAGAAGGCTAGCGGGCTTGGGTAATGAGCAGTTCTTC
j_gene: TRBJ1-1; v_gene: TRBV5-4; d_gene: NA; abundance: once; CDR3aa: CASSSAGGRSTEAFF; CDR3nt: TGTGCCAGCAGCTCGGCCGGGGGGAGAAGCACTGAAGCTTTCTTT
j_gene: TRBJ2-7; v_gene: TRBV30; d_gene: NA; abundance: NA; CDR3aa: CAWSLSHGFGAEQYF; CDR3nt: TGTGCCTGGAGTTTATCCCACGGTTTCGGGGCCGAGCAGTACTTC
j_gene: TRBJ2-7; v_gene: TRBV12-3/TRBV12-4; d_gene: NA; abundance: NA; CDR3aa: CASSLGEASYEQYF; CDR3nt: TGTGCCAGCAGTTTGGGGGAGGCCTCCTACGAGCAGTACTTC
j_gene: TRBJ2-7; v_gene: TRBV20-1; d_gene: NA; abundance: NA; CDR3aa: CSARASVHSEQYF; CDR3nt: TGCAGTGCTAGAGCCAGCGTTCATAGCGAGCAGTACTTC
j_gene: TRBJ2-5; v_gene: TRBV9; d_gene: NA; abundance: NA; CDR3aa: CASSVDGGGETQYF; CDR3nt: TGTGCCAGCAGCGTAGATGGGGGCGGGGAGACCCAGTACTTC
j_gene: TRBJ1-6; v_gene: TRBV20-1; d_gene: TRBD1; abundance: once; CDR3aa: CSANSGTGKIPLHF; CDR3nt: TGCAGTGCTAACTCCGGGACAGGGAAAATTCCCCTCCACTTT
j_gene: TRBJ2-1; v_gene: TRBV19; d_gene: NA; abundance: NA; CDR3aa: CASRHTGGSYNEQFF; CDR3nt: TGTGCCAGTAGACACACGGGCGGCTCCTACAATGAGCAGTTCTTC
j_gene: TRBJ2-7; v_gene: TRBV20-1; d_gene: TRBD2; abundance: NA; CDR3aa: CSARTSGRGTPEQYF; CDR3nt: TGCAGTGCTAGAACTAGCGGGAGGGGGACCCCGGAGCAGTACTTC
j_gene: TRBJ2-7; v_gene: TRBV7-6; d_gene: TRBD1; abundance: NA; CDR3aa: CASSYKTGSAYEQYF; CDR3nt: TGTGCCAGCAGCTACAAGACAGGGAGCGCCTACGAGCAGTACTTC
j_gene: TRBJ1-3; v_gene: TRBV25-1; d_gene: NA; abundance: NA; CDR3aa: CASSGQLGNTIYF; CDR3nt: TGTGCCAGCAGTGGACAGCTAGGAAACACCATATATTTT
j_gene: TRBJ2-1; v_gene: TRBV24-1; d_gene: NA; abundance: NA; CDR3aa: CATSDGSRGNNEQFF; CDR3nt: TGTGCCACCAGTGATGGCAGCAGGGGCAACAATGAGCAGTTCTTC
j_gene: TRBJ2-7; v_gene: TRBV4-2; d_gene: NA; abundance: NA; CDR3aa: CASSQEDRNYEQYF; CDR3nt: TGTGCCAGCAGCCAAGAGGACAGAAACTACGAGCAGTACTTC
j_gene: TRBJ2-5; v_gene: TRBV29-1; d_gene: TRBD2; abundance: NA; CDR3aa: CSVEGGGENQETQYF; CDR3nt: TGCAGCGTTGAAGGGGGAGGGGAGAACCAAGAGACCCAGTACTTC
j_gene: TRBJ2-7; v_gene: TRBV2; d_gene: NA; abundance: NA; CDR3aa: CARRASSSYEQYF; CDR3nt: TGTGCCAGGAGGGCGAGCAGCTCCTACGAGCAGTACTTC
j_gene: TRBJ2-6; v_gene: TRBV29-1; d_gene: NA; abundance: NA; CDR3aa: CSVGLSSGANVLTF; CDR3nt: TGCAGCGTTGGTCTCAGCTCTGGGGCCAACGTCCTGACTTTC
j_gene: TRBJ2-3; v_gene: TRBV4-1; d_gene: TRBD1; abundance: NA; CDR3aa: CASSQDTLQGAVPPYQYF; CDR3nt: TGCGCCAGCAGCCAAGATACCCTACAGGGGGCGGTTCCCCCCTACCAGTATTTT
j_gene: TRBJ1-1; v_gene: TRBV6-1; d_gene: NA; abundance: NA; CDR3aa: CASRLNRALNTEAFF; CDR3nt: TGTGCCAGCAGGCTCAACAGGGCCTTGAACACTGAAGCTTTCTTT
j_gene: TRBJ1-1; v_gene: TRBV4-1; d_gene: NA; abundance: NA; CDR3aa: CASSQPIRTEGTEAFF; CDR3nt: TGCGCCAGCAGCCAACCCATCAGGACAGAGGGCACTGAAGCTTTCTTT
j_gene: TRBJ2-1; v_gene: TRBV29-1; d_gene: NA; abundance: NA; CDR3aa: CSVIVHTSYNEQFF; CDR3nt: TGCAGCGTGATCGTCCATACCTCCTACAATGAGCAGTTCTTC
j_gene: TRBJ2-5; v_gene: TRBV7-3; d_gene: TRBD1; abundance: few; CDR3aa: CASSPGTGEETQYF; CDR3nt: TGTGCCAGCAGCCCCGGGACAGGGGAAGAGACCCAGTACTTC
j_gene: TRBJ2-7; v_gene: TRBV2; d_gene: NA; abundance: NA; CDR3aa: CASSEAQGFEQYF; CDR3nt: TGTGCCAGCAGTGAAGCACAGGGTTTCGAGCAGTACTTC
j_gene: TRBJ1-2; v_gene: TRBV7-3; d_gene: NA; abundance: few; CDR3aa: CASSLQGDHDYTF; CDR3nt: TGTGCCAGCAGCTTACAGGGTGATCATGACTACACCTTC
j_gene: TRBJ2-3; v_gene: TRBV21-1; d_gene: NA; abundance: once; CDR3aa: CASSKRVDNLDTQYF; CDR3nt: TGTGCCAGCAGCAAAAGGGTTGACAATTTGGATACGCAGTATTTT
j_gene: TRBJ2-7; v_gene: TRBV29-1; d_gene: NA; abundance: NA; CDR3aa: CSVALRLGYEQYF; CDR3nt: TGCAGCGTTGCTCTTCGGCTAGGTTACGAGCAGTACTTC
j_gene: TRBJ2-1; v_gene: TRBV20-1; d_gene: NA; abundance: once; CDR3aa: CSARSRVSGRNEQFF; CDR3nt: TGCAGTGCTAGATCCAGGGTGTCGGGGAGAAATGAGCAGTTCTTC
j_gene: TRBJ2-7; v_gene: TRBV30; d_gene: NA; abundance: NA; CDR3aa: CAWTARRGEQYF; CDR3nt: TGTGCCTGGACCGCTCGTAGAGGCGAGCAGTACTTC
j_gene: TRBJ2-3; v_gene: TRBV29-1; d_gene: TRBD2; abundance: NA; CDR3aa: CSAGLAGTDTQYF; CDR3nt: TGCAGCGCAGGGCTAGCGGGCACAGATACGCAGTATTTT
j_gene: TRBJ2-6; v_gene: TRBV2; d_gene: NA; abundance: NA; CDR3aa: CASSPGRLGNGANVLTF; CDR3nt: TGTGCCAGCAGTCCGGGACGGCTGGGGAATGGGGCCAACGTCCTGACTTTC
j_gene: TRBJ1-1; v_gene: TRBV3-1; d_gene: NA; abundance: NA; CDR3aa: CASSLVGAAGTEAFF; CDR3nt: TGTGCCAGCAGCCTAGTCGGGGCGGCGGGCACTGAAGCTTTCTTT
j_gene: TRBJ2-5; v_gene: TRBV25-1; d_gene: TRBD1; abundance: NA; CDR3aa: CASTGQGKETQYF; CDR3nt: TGTGCCAGCACCGGACAGGGAAAAGAGACCCAGTACTTC
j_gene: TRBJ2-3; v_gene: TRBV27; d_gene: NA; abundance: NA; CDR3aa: CASSSMNQYTQYF; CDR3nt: TGTGCCAGCAGTTCGATGAACCAGTATACGCAGTATTTT
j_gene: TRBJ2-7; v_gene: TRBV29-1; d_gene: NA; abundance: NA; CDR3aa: CSVGANEQYF; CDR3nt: TGCAGCGTTGGGGCAAACGAGCAGTACTTC
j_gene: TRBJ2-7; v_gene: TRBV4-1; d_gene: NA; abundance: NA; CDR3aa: CASSPPLERAPSSEQYF; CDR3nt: TGCGCCAGCAGCCCACCTCTGGAGCGGGCCCCATCTAGCGAGCAGTACTTC
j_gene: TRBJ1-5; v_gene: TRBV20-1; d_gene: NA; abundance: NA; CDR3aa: CSAPVRGGGQPQHF; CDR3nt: TGCAGTGCTCCCGTCAGGGGAGGAGGTCAGCCCCAGCATTTT
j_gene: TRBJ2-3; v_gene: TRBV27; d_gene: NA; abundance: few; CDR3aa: CASRSTDTQYF; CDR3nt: TGTGCCAGCCGTAGCACAGATACGCAGTATTTT
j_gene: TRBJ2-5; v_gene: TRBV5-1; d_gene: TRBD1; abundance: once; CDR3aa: CASARNPQGGQETQYF; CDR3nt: TGCGCCAGCGCCCGGAATCCACAGGGGGGACAAGAGACCCAGTACTTC
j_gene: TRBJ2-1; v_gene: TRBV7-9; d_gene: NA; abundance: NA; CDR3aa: CASSLEGGAEQFF; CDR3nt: TGTGCCAGCAGCTTGGAGGGGGGGGCTGAGCAGTTCTTC
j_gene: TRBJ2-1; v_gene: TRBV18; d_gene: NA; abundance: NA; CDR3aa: CASSPPALVSYNEQFF; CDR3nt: TGTGCCAGCTCACCACCAGCACTAGTATCCTACAATGAGCAGTTCTTC
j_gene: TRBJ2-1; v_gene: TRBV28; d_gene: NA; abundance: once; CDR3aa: CATTGRLGWQFF; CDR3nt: TGTGCCACCACTGGACGCTTAGGGTGGCAGTTCTTC
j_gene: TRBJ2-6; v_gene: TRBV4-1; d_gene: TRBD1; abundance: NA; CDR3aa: CASSQGGTGSSGANVLTF; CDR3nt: TGCGCCAGCAGCCAAGGAGGGACAGGCAGCTCTGGGGCCAACGTCCTGACTTTC
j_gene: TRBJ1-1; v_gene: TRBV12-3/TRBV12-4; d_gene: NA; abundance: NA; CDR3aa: CASSFRTLIWPNTEAFF; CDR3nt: TGTGCCAGCAGTTTTAGGACCCTCATTTGGCCGAACACTGAAGCTTTCTTT
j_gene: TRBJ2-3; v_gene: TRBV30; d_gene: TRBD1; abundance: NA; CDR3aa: CACKTGVVWTDTQYF; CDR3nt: TGTGCCTGTAAAACAGGGGTCGTCTGGACAGATACGCAGTATTTT